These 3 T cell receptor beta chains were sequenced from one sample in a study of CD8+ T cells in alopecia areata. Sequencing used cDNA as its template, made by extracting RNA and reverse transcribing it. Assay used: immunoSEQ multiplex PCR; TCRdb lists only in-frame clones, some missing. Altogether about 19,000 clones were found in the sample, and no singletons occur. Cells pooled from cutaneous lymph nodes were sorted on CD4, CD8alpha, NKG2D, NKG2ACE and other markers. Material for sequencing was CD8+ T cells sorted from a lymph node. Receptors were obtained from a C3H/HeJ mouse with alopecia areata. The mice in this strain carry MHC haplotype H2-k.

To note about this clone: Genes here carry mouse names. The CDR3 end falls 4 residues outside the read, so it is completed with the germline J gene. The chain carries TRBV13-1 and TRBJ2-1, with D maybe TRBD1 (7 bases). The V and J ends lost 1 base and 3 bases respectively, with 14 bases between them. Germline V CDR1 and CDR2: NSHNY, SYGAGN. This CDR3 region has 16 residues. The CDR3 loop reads CASSDRGRMVYAEQFF. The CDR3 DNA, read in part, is TGTGCCAGCAGTGATAGGGGGCGAATGGTCTATGCT.

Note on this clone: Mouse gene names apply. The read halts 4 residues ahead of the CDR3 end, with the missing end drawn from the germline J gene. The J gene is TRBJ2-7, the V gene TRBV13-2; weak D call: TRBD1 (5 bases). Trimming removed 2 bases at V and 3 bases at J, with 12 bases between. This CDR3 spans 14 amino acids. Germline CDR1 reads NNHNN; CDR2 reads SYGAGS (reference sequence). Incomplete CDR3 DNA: TGTGCCAGCGGTGAAGCTGGACAACTCTAT. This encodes CASGEAGQLY. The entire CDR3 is CASGEAGQLYEQYF.

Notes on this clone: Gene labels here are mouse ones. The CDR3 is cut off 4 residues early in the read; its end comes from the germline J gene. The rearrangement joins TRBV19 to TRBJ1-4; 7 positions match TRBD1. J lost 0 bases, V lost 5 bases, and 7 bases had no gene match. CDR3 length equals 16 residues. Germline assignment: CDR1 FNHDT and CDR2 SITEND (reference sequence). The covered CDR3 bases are TGTGCCAGCAGCCCCGGGACAGCAATTTCCAACGAA. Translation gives CASSPGTAISNE. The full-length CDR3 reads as CASSPGTAISNERLFF.